What follows are 12 T cell receptor beta chains derived from one specimen sequenced in a study of shared clonotypes between healthy human individuals. Naive CD8 populations comprised CD45RO-negative cells positively selected for CCR7, excluding terminally differentiated effector memory CD45RA+ cells. Sequencing was performed with immunoSEQ multiplex PCR; in TCRdb, only in-frame clones are kept and a portion is missing. The sample lists roughly 570,000 clones, roughly 98% occurring once. The sequenced sample was naive CD8+ T cells sorted from blood. The origin of the receptors is a man aged 30-40 years in good health.

The chain links TRBV10-1 to TRBJ2-7; D unresolved. Per the germline V gene, CDR1 is WNHNN and CDR2 is SYGVQD (reference sequence). V was pared by 0 bases and J by 5 bases, with 11 bases between. The CDR3 spans 14 residues. CDR3 residues: CASSESTFGDEQYF. CDR3 DNA sequence: TGCGCCAGCAGTGAGTCAACGTTTGGAGACGAGCAGTACTTC.

The chain carries TRBV10-1 and TRBJ2-3; D is unresolved. Between the trimmed V and J ends, which lost 4 bases and 0 bases, there was a span of 14 bases. Germline V gives CDR1 WNHNN, CDR2 SYGVQD (reference sequence). The CDR3 loop spans 16 amino acids. CDR3: CASSVVGSASTDTQYF. Written as DNA, the CDR3 is TGCGCCAGCAGTGTAGTTGGCAGCGCTAGCACAGATACGCAGTATTTT.

The CDR3 bases are TGTGCCAGCAGCTCTACGCTAGCGGGAGTGGCAGATACGCAGTATTTT. Its translation is CASSSTLAGVADTQYF. The rearrangement uses TRBV28 and TRBJ2-3; 10 nucleotides match TRBD2. CDR1 is MDHEN, CDR2 SYDVKM, per germline. The CDR3 has 16 amino acids. V was clipped by 6 bases and J by 4 bases; unmatched bases: 10.

The chain joins TRBV28 to TRBJ2-7, with D tentatively TRBD1 (6 bases). This CDR3 has 14 amino acids. Trimming stripped 2 bases from V and 5 bases from J, with 13 bases between. Germline V gene data show CDR1 as MDHEN and CDR2 as SYDVKM. CDR3 sequence: CASSLRTEGDEQYF. In DNA, the CDR3 is TGTGCCAGCAGTTTACGGACAGAGGGGGACGAGCAGTACTTC.

The chain recombines TRBV6-5 with TRBJ2-1, with D possibly matching TRBD2 (5 bases). This CDR3 has 13 amino acids. CDR1 and CDR2 (germline): MNHEY, SVGAGI. The ends were cut back, 5 bases at V and 7 bases at J, with 12 bases in the middle. The DNA of the CDR3 is TGTGCCAGCAGTACTGGTTGGACTAATGAGCAGTTCTTC. Its translation: CASSTGWTNEQFF.

This clone appeared once. The rearrangement uses TRBV14 and TRBJ1-1; tentatively, D is TRBD1 (6 bases). CDR3 length equals 14 residues. Trimming pared 3 bases from V and 2 bases from J, leaving 10 bases between. From germline, CDR1 is SGHDN and CDR2 FVKESK. The CDR3 DNA reads as TGTGCCAGCAGCCAGCTACAGGGAAACACTGAAGCTTTCTTT. This encodes CASSQLQGNTEAFF.

J is TRBJ2-7 and V is TRBV5-1; perhaps TRBD2 as D (6 bases). The CDR3 has 11 amino acids. Germline loops: CDR1 SGHRS, CDR2 YFSETQ. V lost 6 bases, J lost 3 bases, and 7 bases lay in between. The CDR3 DNA sequence: TGCGCCAGCACCGGGAGCTACGAGCAGTACTTC. Its translation is CASTGSYEQYF.

V and J are TRBV7-2 and TRBJ2-1; D ambiguous. V lost 2 bases to trimming and J lost 5 bases, with 10 bases between them. The CDR3 sequence is 14 residues long. Germline V gives CDR1 SGHTA, CDR2 FQGNSA. This chain's CDR3 is CASSLLSTHNEQFF. The CDR3 DNA sequence: TGTGCCAGCAGCTTACTTTCCACGCACAATGAGCAGTTCTTC.

V usage is TRBV6-1 and J usage is TRBJ2-7; the D gene is possibly TRBD2 (5 bases). Germline V gives CDR1 MNHNS, CDR2 SASEGT. The CDR3 length is 13 residues. V was clipped by 5 bases and J by 5 bases, with 13 bases between them. The CDR3 spells CASSPRGFDEQYF. In DNA, the CDR3 is TGTGCCAGCAGTCCCCGGGGTTTCGACGAGCAGTACTTC.

This chain links TRBV28 with TRBJ2-7; perhaps D is TRBD1 or TRBD2 (5 bases each). The germline gives CDR1 MDHEN, CDR2 SYDVKM. The ends were cut back, 5 bases at V and 2 bases at J, with 13 bases in the middle. The CDR3 length is 14 residues. CDR3 sequence (DNA): TGTGCCAGCAGTCCCCTGGGGGAGACCTACGAGCAGTACTTC. Residues: CASSPLGETYEQYF.

The sample holds one count of this clone. V gene TRBV29-1 combines with J gene TRBJ2-1; TRBD2 matches at 14 bases. Germline V gene data show CDR1 as SQVTM and CDR2 as ANQGSEA. The junction had 5 bases not matched to a gene; V was cut back by 6 bases and J by 7 bases. CDR3 length: 14 amino acids. This chain's CDR3 is CSVAGTSGGNEQFF. DNA for the CDR3: TGCAGCGTCGCCGGGACTAGCGGGGGAAATGAGCAGTTCTTC.

The chain combines TRBV9 with TRBJ2-7; tentatively, D is TRBD2 (6 bases). The germline V gene has CDR1 SGDLS and CDR2 YYNGEE. The CDR3 spans 15 residues. Trimming stripped 3 bases from V and 3 bases from J, with 16 bases between. This CDR3 reads CASSGEGLPGYEQYF. As DNA, the CDR3 is TGTGCCAGCAGCGGAGAGGGACTCCCTGGCTACGAGCAGTACTTC.